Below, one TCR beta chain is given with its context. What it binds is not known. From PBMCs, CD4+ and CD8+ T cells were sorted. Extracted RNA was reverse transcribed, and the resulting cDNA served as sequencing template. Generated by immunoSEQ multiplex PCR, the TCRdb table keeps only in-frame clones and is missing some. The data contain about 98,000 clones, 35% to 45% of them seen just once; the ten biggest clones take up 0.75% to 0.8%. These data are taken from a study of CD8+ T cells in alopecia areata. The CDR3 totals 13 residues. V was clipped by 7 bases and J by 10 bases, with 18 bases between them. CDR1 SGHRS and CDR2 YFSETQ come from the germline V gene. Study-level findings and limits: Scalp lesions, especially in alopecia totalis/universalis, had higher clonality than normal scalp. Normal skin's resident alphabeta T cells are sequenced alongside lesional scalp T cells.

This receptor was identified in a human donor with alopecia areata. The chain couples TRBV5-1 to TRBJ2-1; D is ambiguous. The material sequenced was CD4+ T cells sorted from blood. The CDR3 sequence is CASSSSVDEEQFF. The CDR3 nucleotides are TGCGCCAGCTCTTCGTCGGTTGACGAGGAGCAGTTCTTC.